This is a list of T cell receptor beta chains from one sample in a study of blood T cell repertoires in COVID-19. TCRdb's table, derived via immunoSEQ multiplex PCR, lists solely in-frame clones and lacks some. Among approximately 200,000 clones listed, 83% were seen once. Sequenced material: peripheral blood. The receptors were sampled from a woman in her 50s with acute or convalescent COVID-19. The CDR3 runs from the conserved cysteine through the conserved F or W. The D gene is left open where the match is weak. Where a row states a size, it is once, few, many or the class of an expanded clone; other rows omit it.

V gene	clone size	D gene	J gene	CDR3 protein	CDR3 DNA
TRBV9	NA	NA	TRBJ2-6	CASSAEVGSGANVLTF	TGTGCCAGCAGCGCCGAGGTGGGTTCCGGGGCCAACGTCCTGACTTTC
TRBV3-1/TRBV3-2	few	NA	TRBJ1-2	CASSQVQKSYGYTF	TGTGCCAGCAGCCAAGTACAGAAAAGCTATGGCTACACCTTC
TRBV20-1	few	NA	TRBJ2-3	CSASPYTDTQYF	TGCAGTGCTAGTCCCTATACAGATACGCAGTATTTT
TRBV5-6	few	NA	TRBJ1-1	CASSRLPGVSTEAFF	TGTGCCAGCAGCCGGTTGCCGGGGGTAAGCACTGAAGCTTTCTTT
TRBV4-3	NA	TRBD2	TRBJ2-3	CASSQDSLAGEGDTQYF	TGCGCCAGCAGCCAAGATAGCCTAGCGGGGGAGGGGGATACGCAGTATTTT
TRBV6-5	few	TRBD1	TRBJ1-2	CASLQGAAGYTF	TGTGCCAGCTTACAGGGGGCCGCAGGCTACACCTTC
TRBV29-1	few	TRBD1	TRBJ2-5	CSVEGTGGAEQYF	TGCAGCGTTGAGGGGACAGGGGGCGCCGAACAGTACTTC
TRBV11-3	NA	NA	TRBJ2-1	CASSRPGASGEQFF	TGTGCCAGCAGCCGCCCAGGGGCCAGTGGTGAGCAGTTCTTC
TRBV28	few	TRBD1	TRBJ1-1	CASSQSDTGAEAFF	TGTGCCAGCAGTCAGTCGGACACAGGGGCTGAAGCTTTCTTT
TRBV2	NA	NA	TRBJ1-2	CASKAGPGYGYTF	TGTGCCAGCAAGGCGGGTCCGGGCTATGGCTACACCTTC
TRBV4-1	NA	NA	TRBJ1-2	CASSQDQGYGYTF	TGCGCCAGCAGCCAAGACCAGGGCTATGGCTACACCTTC
TRBV28	NA	TRBD1	TRBJ2-7	CASTGYGQGSNEQYF	TGTGCCAGCACTGGTTACGGACAGGGTAGTAACGAGCAGTACTTC
TRBV28	few	NA	TRBJ1-6	CASSNYPDSPLHF	TGTGCCAGCAGCAACTACCCCGATTCACCCCTCCACTTT
TRBV28	NA	TRBD1	TRBJ1-2	CASSSGTGVGGYTF	TGTGCCAGCAGTTCCGGGACAGGGGTCGGAGGCTACACCTTC
TRBV19	once	NA	TRBJ1-6	CASSISGSYNSPLHF	TGTGCCAGTAGTATCAGCGGGTCCTATAATTCACCCCTCCACTTT
TRBV6-5	NA	NA	TRBJ1-1	CASSPREANTEAFF	TGTGCCAGCAGTCCCCGTGAGGCGAACACTGAAGCTTTCTTT
TRBV4-2	few	NA	TRBJ1-6	CASSRPNSPLHF	TGTGCCAGCAGCCGGCCCAATTCACCCCTCCACTTT
TRBV5-1	NA	NA	TRBJ2-3	CASSLAPTTDTQYF	TGCGCCAGCAGCTTGGCCCCTACCACAGATACGCAGTATTTT
TRBV7-2	NA	TRBD2	TRBJ2-1	CASSFQGTSGRMNEQFF	TGTGCCAGCAGCTTCCAGGGGACTAGCGGGAGAATGAATGAGCAGTTCTTC
TRBV3-1/TRBV3-2	NA	NA	TRBJ2-7	CASSQQTDSYEQYF	TGTGCCAGCAGCCAACAGACAGACTCCTACGAGCAGTACTTC
TRBV4-2	NA	NA	TRBJ2-7	CASSAQQGVAYEQYF	TGTGCCAGCAGCGCCCAACAGGGTGTCGCCTACGAGCAGTACTTC
TRBV30	NA	TRBD1	TRBJ2-7	CAWSVLGQGGEQYF	TGTGCCTGGAGTGTACTCGGACAGGGGGGCGAGCAGTACTTC
TRBV4-1	once	TRBD2	TRBJ2-5	CASSQASGGIRETQYF	TGCGCCAGCAGCCAGGCTAGCGGGGGGATCAGAGAGACCCAGTACTTC
TRBV5-5	few	NA	TRBJ1-1	CASSAGSYLNTEAFF	TGTGCCAGCAGCGCAGGGTCCTATCTGAACACTGAAGCTTTCTTT
TRBV15	few	NA	TRBJ1-2	CATSPGGETGYTF	TGTGCCACCAGCCCTGGCGGGGAGACTGGCTACACCTTC
TRBV6-1	NA	TRBD1	TRBJ1-5	CASSEGTGGNQPQHF	TGTGCCAGCAGTGAGGGGACAGGGGGTAATCAGCCCCAGCATTTT
TRBV7-2	NA	TRBD1	TRBJ1-1	CASSSGQGVQGTEAFF	TGTGCCAGCAGCTCGGGACAGGGCGTCCAAGGCACTGAAGCTTTCTTT
TRBV15	NA	NA	TRBJ2-1	CATSRSSHRDSVIVEQFF	TGTGCCACCAGCAGATCGTCTCACCGGGACTCGGTAATAGTTGAGCAGTTCTTC
TRBV3-1/TRBV3-2	once	TRBD2	TRBJ2-7	CASSQAAGGPYEQYF	TGTGCCAGCAGCCAAGCAGCGGGGGGCCCCTACGAGCAGTACTTC
TRBV27	NA	NA	TRBJ1-6	CASSPYNSPLHF	TGTGCCAGCAGCCCGTATAATTCACCCCTCCACTTT
TRBV19	NA	TRBD1	TRBJ2-2	CASSIIGTGRTGELFF	TGTGCCAGTAGTATCATCGGGACAGGGAGGACCGGGGAGCTGTTTTTT
TRBV9	NA	TRBD1	TRBJ1-2	CASSGPGQGGPVGYGYTF	TGTGCCAGCAGCGGCCCGGGACAGGGAGGGCCAGTCGGGTATGGCTACACCTTC
TRBV28	NA	TRBD1	TRBJ1-1	CASRGTGVAFF	TGTGCCAGCAGGGGGACAGGGGTGGCTTTCTTT
TRBV19	NA	TRBD1	TRBJ2-1	CASSTNRDRANNEQFF	TGTGCCAGTAGTACTAACCGGGACAGAGCGAACAATGAGCAGTTCTTC
TRBV6-4	few	NA	TRBJ1-1	CASSAGPGNTEAFF	TGTGCCAGCAGTGCTGGGCCAGGAAACACTGAAGCTTTCTTT
TRBV28	NA	NA	TRBJ2-3	CASSSVTDTQYF	TGTGCCAGCAGTTCGGTCACAGATACGCAGTATTTT
TRBV7-2	once	NA	TRBJ2-1	CASSLSDNEQFF	TGTGCCAGCAGCTTATCGGACAATGAGCAGTTCTTC
TRBV27	NA	TRBD1	TRBJ2-5	CASRRYRGSEETQYF	TGTGCCAGCAGACGTTACAGGGGAAGTGAAGAGACCCAGTACTTC
TRBV5-4	NA	NA	TRBJ2-2	CASSFSRVTGELFF	TGTGCCAGCAGCTTTTCCAGGGTGACCGGGGAGCTGTTTTTT
TRBV5-1	NA	NA	TRBJ2-1	CASSFPSSGSSYNEQFF	TGCGCCAGCAGCTTCCCTTCTAGTGGGAGCTCCTACAATGAGCAGTTCTTC
TRBV5-1	few	NA	TRBJ2-3	CASSPSFTDTQYF	TGCGCCAGCAGCCCGAGCTTCACAGATACGCAGTATTTT
TRBV21-1	NA	NA	TRBJ1-5	CASSKGRQGNQPQHF	TGTGCCAGCAGCAAAGGACGACAGGGAAATCAGCCCCAGCATTTT
TRBV7-9	NA	NA	TRBJ2-4	CASSLYEGVPIQYF	TGTGCCAGCAGCTTGTATGAGGGGGTTCCCATTCAGTACTTC
TRBV5-1	NA	TRBD2	TRBJ2-7	CASSLDLAGGEQYF	TGCGCCAGCAGCTTGGACCTAGCGGGAGGGGAGCAGTACTTC
TRBV6-2/TRBV6-3	NA	TRBD2	TRBJ2-7	CASSYSLAASGGQSYEQYF	TGTGCCAGCAGTTACTCGTTAGCGGCTAGCGGGGGTCAGTCCTACGAGCAGTACTTC
TRBV28	NA	NA	TRBJ1-1	CASTRVAGTEAFF	TGTGCCAGCACGCGAGTGGCAGGGACTGAAGCTTTCTTT
TRBV15	NA	TRBD2	TRBJ2-1	CATSRPTSGSSNEQFF	TGTGCCACCAGCAGACCGACTAGCGGGAGTTCCAATGAGCAGTTCTTC
TRBV6-5	NA	NA	TRBJ1-6	CATRQPNSPLHF	TGTGCCACAAGACAGCCAAATTCACCCCTCCACTTT
TRBV5-8	once	NA	TRBJ1-5	CASSYTGRNQPQHF	TGTGCCAGCAGCTACACCGGGAGGAATCAGCCCCAGCATTTT
TRBV7-9	NA	NA	TRBJ1-2	CASSRTANYGYTF	TGTGCCAGCAGTCGGACAGCCAACTATGGCTACACCTTC
TRBV14	NA	TRBD2	TRBJ2-1	CASSQVLAGGLLDEQFF	TGTGCCAGCAGCCAAGTTCTAGCGGGAGGCCTATTGGATGAGCAGTTCTTC
TRBV11-1	NA	NA	TRBJ2-7	CASSLARTYEQYF	TGTGCCAGCAGCTTAGCCAGGACCTACGAGCAGTACTTC
TRBV27	NA	TRBD2	TRBJ2-3	CASSRPSGSGTDTQYF	TGTGCCAGCAGTAGGCCTAGCGGGAGTGGGACAGATACGCAGTATTTT
TRBV7-7	NA	NA	TRBJ1-1	CASSPAPLGGANTEAFF	TGTGCTAGCAGCCCGGCCCCCCTAGGGGGGGCGAACACTGAAGCTTTCTTT
TRBV6-4	NA	NA	TRBJ2-3	CASSDSRRADTQYF	TGTGCCAGCAGTGACTCCCGAAGAGCAGATACGCAGTATTTT